The 17 T cell receptor beta chains in this list originate from one sample, sequenced in a study of blood T cell repertoires in COVID-19. TCRdb's table, derived via immunoSEQ multiplex PCR, lists solely in-frame clones and lacks some. Of some 45,000 clones in the sample, 87% were seen once. The sample taken for sequencing was peripheral blood. Receptors were obtained from a man aged 60-69 years with active COVID-19.

This chain uses TRBV11-2 with TRBJ2-5; 12 nucleotides agree with TRBD2. Germline V gene data show CDR1 as SGHAT and CDR2 as FQNNGV. This CDR3 has 18 amino acids. Trimming at V came to 2 bases and at J to 0 bases, leaving 7 bases not matched to a gene. The CDR3 reads CASSLRPSGRAYQETQYF. For the CDR3, the DNA is TGTGCCAGCAGCTTACGGCCTAGCGGGAGGGCCTACCAAGAGACCCAGTACTTC.

This clone occurred once. The V gene is TRBV11-3, the J gene TRBJ1-1; D gene uncertain. Trimming pared 4 bases from V and 1 base from J, leaving 7 bases between. The length of the CDR3 is 13 residues. Germline CDR1 is SGHNT and CDR2 is YENEEA. The CDR3 DNA reads TGTGCCAGCAGCTGGAACAGGAACACTGAAGCTTTCTTT. Protein sequence: CASSWNRNTEAFF.

This sequence joins TRBV5-1 and TRBJ2-5; possible D gene TRBD1, 6 bases. Germline CDR1 reads SGHRS; CDR2 reads YFSETQ. V was trimmed by 0 bases and J by 7 bases, leaving 13 bases between them. This CDR3 comprises 14 residues. CDR3 in DNA: TGCGCCAGCAGCTTGGCCAACAGGGAAGGGACCCAGTACTTC. The encoded protein is CASSLANREGTQYF.

The CDR3 DNA reads as TGTGCCAGCAGTTTTGGCCTCAATCAGCCCCAGCATTTT. It translates to CASSFGLNQPQHF. The chain joins TRBV6-5 to TRBJ1-5; D uncertain. This CDR3 is built from 13 residues. CDR1 is MNHEY, CDR2 SVGAGI, per germline. Trimming took off 4 bases at V and 3 bases at J, with 7 bases between the two ends.

The rearrangement links TRBV2 to TRBJ1-1, with 8 bases lining up with TRBD1. Germline V gene sequence: CDR1 SNHLY, CDR2 FYNNEI. The CDR3 is made up of 14 amino acids. Germline trimming cut 5 bases from V and 1 base from J; bases unmatched to any gene: 3. The CDR3 protein is CASSITGGNTEAFF. Written as DNA, the CDR3 is TGTGCCAGCAGTATAACAGGGGGGAACACTGAAGCTTTCTTT.

V is TRBV2 and J is TRBJ2-2; D is unclear. Germline lookup yields CDR1 SNHLY and CDR2 FYNNEI. Deletions cut 6 bases from V and 1 base from J, with 9 bases between. This CDR3 region has 14 residues. In DNA form, the CDR3 reads TGTGCCAGCAGCGGTGGGCAGAACACCGGGGAGCTGTTTTTT. Encoded protein: CASSGGQNTGELFF.

This sequence joins TRBV29-1 and TRBJ1-1; 7 positions agree with TRBD1. CDR3 length: 12 amino acids. The germline CDR1 and CDR2 sequences are SQVTM and ANQGSEA. Trimming at V came to 7 bases and at J to 5 bases, leaving 7 bases not matched to a gene. CDR3 bases: TGCAGCGCAAACCTACAGGGGACTGAAGCTTTCTTT. This codes for CSANLQGTEAFF.

This clone was seen once. CDR3 amino acids: CASSLPTRSQETQYF. The CDR3 DNA reads TGTGCCAGCAGCTTGCCAACTAGATCTCAGGAGACCCAGTACTTC. This chain links TRBV5-4 with TRBJ2-5, with D maybe TRBD2 (5 bases). Germline V gene data show CDR1 as SGHNT and CDR2 as YYREEE (reference sequence). V shed 1 base and J shed 5 bases, with 15 bases lying between them. The CDR3 is made up of 15 amino acids.

The CDR3, as DNA: TGTGCCAGCAGAAGCACAGGAGCAGATACGCAGTATTTT. This gives the protein CASRSTGADTQYF. The chain employs TRBV6-5 and TRBJ2-3, with a possible D match to TRBD1 (5 bases). The V and J ends lost 6 bases and 4 bases respectively, with 11 bases between them. From germline, CDR1 is MNHEY and CDR2 SVGAGI. This CDR3 has 13 amino acids.

This clone occurred once. The V gene is TRBV9, the J gene TRBJ2-7; TRBD1 is a possible D gene (5 bases). Germline CDR1 and CDR2: SGDLS and YYNGEE. The CDR3 has 14 residues. The germline V and J ends were trimmed by 3 bases and 2 bases, with 12 bases remaining between them. The CDR3 region is CASSGDSWPYEQYF. The DNA for the CDR3 is TGTGCCAGCAGCGGTGACAGTTGGCCCTACGAGCAGTACTTC.

This clone occurred once. The V call is TRBV6-5, the J call TRBJ1-6; tentatively, D is TRBD1 (5 bases). Per germline, CDR1 MNHEY and CDR2 SVGAGI. The CDR3 sequence is 14 residues long. With 5 bases removed from V and 6 bases from J, the gap between germline ends came to 11 bases. The CDR3 protein is CASSRPGSNSPLHF. DNA of the CDR3: TGTGCCAGCAGTAGACCAGGGTCTAATTCACCCCTCCACTTT.

The chain employs TRBV5-6 and TRBJ1-1, with D perhaps TRBD1 (6 bases). With 3 bases removed from V and 0 bases from J, the gap between germline ends came to 18 bases. The CDR3 runs 17 residues. CDR1 is SGHDT and CDR2 is YYEEEE in the germline V gene. The CDR3 DNA reads as TGTGCCAGCAGCTCACACAGGGTTGGGTTGATGAACACTGAAGCTTTCTTT. Protein sequence: CASSSHRVGLMNTEAFF. Supplemented by reference TRBV5-6 and TRBJ1-1, the full variable domain reads DAGVTQSPTHLIKTRGQQVTLRCSPKSGHDTVSWYQQALGQGPQFIFQYYEEEERQRGNFPDRFSGHQFPNYSSELNVNALLLGDSALYLCASSSHRVGLMNTEAFFGQGTRLTVV.

The chain joins TRBV9 to TRBJ2-6, with D possibly matching TRBD1 (6 bases). CDR3 length: 14 amino acids. The germline V and J ends were trimmed by 6 bases and 2 bases, with 9 bases remaining between them. Germline CDR1 and CDR2: SGDLS and YYNGEE. CDR3 amino acids: CASTQGPGANVLTF. In DNA form, the CDR3 reads TGTGCCAGCACCCAGGGGCCTGGGGCCAACGTCCTGACTTTC.

The chain couples TRBV7-8 to TRBJ1-5, with D unclear. Trimming pared 5 bases from V and 2 bases from J, leaving 10 bases between. The CDR3 totals 14 residues. The germline V gene encodes CDR1 SGHVS and CDR2 FQNEAQ. CDR3 bases: TGTGCCAGCAGCCGTCGCGGGGGCAATCAGCCCCAGCATTTT. The encoded protein is CASSRRGGNQPQHF.

The V gene is TRBV6-5, the J gene TRBJ2-1; possible D gene TRBD1, 6 bases. The CDR3 runs to 15 residues. V lost 7 bases, J lost 6 bases, and 19 bases lay in between. Germline V gives CDR1 MNHEY, CDR2 SVGAGI. The CDR3 nucleotides read TGTGCCAGCAAGGAGGACAGCCGTGGGTTCAATGAGCAGTTCTTC. Its translation: CASKEDSRGFNEQFF.

The gene calls are TRBV11-2 and TRBJ2-2; a possible D gene is TRBD2 (5 bases). CDR1 is SGHAT, CDR2 FQNNGV, per germline. The V gene lost 1 base and the J gene lost 7 bases, with 7 bases spanning the gap. CDR3 length equals 13 residues. Written as DNA, the CDR3 is TGTGCCAGCAGCTTAGGGAGGAGCGGGGAGCTGTTTTTT. Translated: CASSLGRSGELFF.

This chain's CDR3 is CASSRRWGAEAFF. The CDR3 DNA reads TGTGCCAGCAGCAGACGGTGGGGCGCTGAAGCTTTCTTT. The V and J genes are TRBV7-2 and TRBJ1-1; possible D gene TRBD1, 5 bases. The germline V and J ends were trimmed by 5 bases and 6 bases, with 13 bases remaining between them. This CDR3 is built from 13 residues. The germline V gene has CDR1 SGHTA and CDR2 FQGNSA.